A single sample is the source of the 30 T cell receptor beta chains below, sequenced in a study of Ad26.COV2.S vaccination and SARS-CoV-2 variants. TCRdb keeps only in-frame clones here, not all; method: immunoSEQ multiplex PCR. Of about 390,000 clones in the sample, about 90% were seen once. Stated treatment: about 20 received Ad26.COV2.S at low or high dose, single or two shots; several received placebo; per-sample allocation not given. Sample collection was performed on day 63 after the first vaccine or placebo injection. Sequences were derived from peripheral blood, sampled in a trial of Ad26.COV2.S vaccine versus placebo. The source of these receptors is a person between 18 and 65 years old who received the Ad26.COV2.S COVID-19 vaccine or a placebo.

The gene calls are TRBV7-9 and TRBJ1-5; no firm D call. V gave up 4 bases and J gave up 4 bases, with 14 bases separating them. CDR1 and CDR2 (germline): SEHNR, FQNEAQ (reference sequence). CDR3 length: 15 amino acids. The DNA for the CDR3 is TGTGCCAGCAGCTCCCCCCAGGAGGGAAATCAGCCCCAGCATTTT. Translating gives CASSSPQEGNQPQHF. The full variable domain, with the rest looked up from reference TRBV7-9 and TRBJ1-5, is DTGVSQNPRHKITKRGQNVTFRCDPISEHNRLYWYRQTLGQGPEFLTYFQNEAQLEKSRLLSDRFSAERPKGSFSTLEIQRTEQGDSAMYLCASSSPQEGNQPQHFGDGTRLSIL.

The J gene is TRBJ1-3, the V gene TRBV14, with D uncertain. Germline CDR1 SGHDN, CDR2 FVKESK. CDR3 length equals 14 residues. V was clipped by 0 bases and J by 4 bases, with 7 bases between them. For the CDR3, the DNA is TGTGCCAGCAGCCAAGATGTGTCGGGAAACACCATATATTTT. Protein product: CASSQDVSGNTIYF. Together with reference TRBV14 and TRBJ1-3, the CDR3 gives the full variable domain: EAGVTQFPSHSVIEKGQTVTLRCDPISGHDNLYWYRRVMGKEIKFLLHFVKESKQDESGMPNNRFLAERTGGTYSTLKVQPAELEDSGVYFCASSQDVSGNTIYFGEGSWLTVV.

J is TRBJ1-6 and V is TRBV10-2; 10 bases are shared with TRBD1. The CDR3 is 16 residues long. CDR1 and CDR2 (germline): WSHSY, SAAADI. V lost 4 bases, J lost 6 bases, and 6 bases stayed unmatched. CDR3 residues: CASSVVDRGRNSPLHF. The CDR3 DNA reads TGCGCCAGCAGTGTTGTTGACAGGGGGCGTAATTCACCCCTCCACTTT.

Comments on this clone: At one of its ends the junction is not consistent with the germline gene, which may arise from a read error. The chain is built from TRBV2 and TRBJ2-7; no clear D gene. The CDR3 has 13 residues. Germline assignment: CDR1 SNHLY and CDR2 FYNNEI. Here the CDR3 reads CASSEEGWAYWNF. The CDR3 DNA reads TGTGCCAGCAGTGAAGAGGGCTGGGCGTATTGGAACTTC.

CDR3 DNA sequence: TGTGCCAGCTCACCAAAGGGAATGGCCCAGTACTTC. Residues: CASSPKGMAQYF. The rearrangement joins TRBV18 to TRBJ2-5, with unresolved D. This CDR3 spans 12 amino acids. Germline V gives CDR1 KGHSH, CDR2 LQKENI. V dropped 2 bases and J dropped 9 bases, with 10 bases sitting between them. The variable domain in full, completed from reference TRBV18 and TRBJ2-5, reads NAGVMQNPRHLVRRRGQEARLRCSPMKGHSHVYWYRQLPEEGLKFMVYLQKENIIDESGMPKERFSAEFPKEGPSILRIQQVVRGDSAAYFCASSPKGMAQYFGPGTRLLVL.

The CDR3 DNA is TGTGCCAGCAGCTTATGGGCGAACACCGGGGAGCTGTTTTTT. Translated, it gives CASSLWANTGELFF. This rearrangement joins TRBV7-9 to TRBJ2-2; no clear D gene. CDR1 is SEHNR and CDR2 is FQNEAQ in the germline V gene (reference sequence). With 2 bases removed from V and 0 bases from J, the gap between germline ends came to 4 bases. The CDR3 has 14 residues. Using reference TRBV7-9 and TRBJ2-2 for the parts outside the CDR3, the full variable domain is DTGVSQNPRHKITKRGQNVTFRCDPISEHNRLYWYRQTLGQGPEFLTYFQNEAQLEKSRLLSDRFSAERPKGSFSTLEIQRTEQGDSAMYLCASSLWANTGELFFGEGSRLTVL.

The CDR3 protein is CASSPRDRGPNTGELFF. The CDR3 DNA reads TGTGCCAGCAGCCCCCGGGACAGGGGACCGAACACCGGGGAGCTGTTTTTT. J is TRBJ2-2 and V is TRBV7-8; TRBD1 matches at 10 bases. CDR1 is SGHVS and CDR2 is FQNEAQ in the germline V gene. The CDR3 runs 17 residues. Germline trimming cut 5 bases from V and 0 bases from J; bases unmatched to any gene: 6.

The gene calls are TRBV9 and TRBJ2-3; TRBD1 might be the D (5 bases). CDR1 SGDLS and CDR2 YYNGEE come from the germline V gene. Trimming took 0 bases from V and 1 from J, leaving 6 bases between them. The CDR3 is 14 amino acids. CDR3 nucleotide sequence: TGTGCCAGCAGCGTAGTAGGGGGCACAGATACGCAGTATTTT. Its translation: CASSVVGGTDTQYF.

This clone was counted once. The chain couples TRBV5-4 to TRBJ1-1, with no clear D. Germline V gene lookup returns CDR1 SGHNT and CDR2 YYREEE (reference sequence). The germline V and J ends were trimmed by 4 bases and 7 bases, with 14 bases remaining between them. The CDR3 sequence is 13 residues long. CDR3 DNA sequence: TGTGCCAGCAGCCATAACTCTGAAGTTGAAGCTTTCTTT. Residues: CASSHNSEVEAFF.

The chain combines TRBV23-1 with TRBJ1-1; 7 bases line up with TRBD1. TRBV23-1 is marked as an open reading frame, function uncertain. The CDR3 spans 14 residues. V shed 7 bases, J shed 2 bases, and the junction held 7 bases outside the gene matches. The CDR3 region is CASITTGQNTEAFF. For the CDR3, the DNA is TGCGCCAGCATCACGACAGGGCAAAACACTGAAGCTTTCTTT.

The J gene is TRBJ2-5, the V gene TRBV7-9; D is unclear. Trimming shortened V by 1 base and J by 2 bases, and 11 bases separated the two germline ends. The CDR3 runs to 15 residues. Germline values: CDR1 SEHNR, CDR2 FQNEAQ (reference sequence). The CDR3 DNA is TGTGCCAGCAGCTTAGTGACTCCCCATCAAGAGACCCAGTACTTC. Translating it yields CASSLVTPHQETQYF.

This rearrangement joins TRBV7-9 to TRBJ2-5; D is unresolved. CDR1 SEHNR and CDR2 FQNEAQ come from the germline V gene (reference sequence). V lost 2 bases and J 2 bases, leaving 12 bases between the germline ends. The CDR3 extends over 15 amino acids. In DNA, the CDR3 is TGTGCCAGCAGCTTAAGGGTCGGGTCTCAAGAGACCCAGTACTTC. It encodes CASSLRVGSQETQYF.

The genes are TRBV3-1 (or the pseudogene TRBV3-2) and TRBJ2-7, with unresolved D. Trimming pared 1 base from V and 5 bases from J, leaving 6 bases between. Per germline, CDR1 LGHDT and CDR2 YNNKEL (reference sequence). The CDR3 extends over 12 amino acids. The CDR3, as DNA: TGTGCCAGCAGCCAAGTGGGCCACGAGCAGTACTTC. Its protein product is CASSQVGHEQYF.

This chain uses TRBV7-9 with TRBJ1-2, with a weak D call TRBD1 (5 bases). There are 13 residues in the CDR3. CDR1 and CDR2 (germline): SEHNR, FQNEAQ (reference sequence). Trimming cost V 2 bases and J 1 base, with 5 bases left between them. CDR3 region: CASSLRGNYGYTF. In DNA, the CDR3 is TGTGCCAGCAGCTTAAGGGGTAACTATGGCTACACCTTC.

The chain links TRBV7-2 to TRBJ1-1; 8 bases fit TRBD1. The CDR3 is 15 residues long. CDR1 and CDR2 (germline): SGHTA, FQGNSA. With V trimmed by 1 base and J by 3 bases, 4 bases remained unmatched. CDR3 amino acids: CASSLGTGGHTEAFF. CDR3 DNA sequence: TGTGCCAGCAGCTTAGGTACAGGGGGGCACACTGAAGCTTTCTTT.

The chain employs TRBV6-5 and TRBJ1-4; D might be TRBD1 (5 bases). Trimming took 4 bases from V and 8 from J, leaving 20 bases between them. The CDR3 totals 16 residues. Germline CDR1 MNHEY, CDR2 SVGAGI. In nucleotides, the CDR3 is TGTGCCAGCAGTTCAGAAATGGGACGCGTAGGGGAAAAACTGTTTTTT. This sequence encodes CASSSEMGRVGEKLFF.

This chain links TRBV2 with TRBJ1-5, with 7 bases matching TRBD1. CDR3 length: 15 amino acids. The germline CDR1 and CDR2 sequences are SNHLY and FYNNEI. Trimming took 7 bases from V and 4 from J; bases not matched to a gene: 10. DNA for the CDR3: TGTGCCAGCAACCAACAGGGGATCGGGAATCAGCCCCAGCATTTT. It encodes CASNQQGIGNQPQHF.

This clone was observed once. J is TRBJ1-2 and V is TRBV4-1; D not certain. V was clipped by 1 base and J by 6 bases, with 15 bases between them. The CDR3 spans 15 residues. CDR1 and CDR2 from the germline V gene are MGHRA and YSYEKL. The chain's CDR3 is CASSQGPSPPDGYTF. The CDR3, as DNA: TGCGCCAGCAGCCAAGGCCCCAGCCCACCGGATGGCTACACCTTC.

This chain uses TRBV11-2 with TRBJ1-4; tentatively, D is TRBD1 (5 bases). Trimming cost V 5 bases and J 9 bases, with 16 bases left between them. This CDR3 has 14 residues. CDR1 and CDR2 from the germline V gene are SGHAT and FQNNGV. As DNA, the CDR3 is TGTGCCAGCAGCCAAATCCGAGAGGGGAAAAAACTGTTTTTT. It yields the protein CASSQIREGKKLFF.

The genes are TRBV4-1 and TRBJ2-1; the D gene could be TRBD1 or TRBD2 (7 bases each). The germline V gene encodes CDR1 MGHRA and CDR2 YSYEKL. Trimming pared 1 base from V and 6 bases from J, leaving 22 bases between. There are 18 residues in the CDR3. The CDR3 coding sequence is TGCGCCAGCAGCCAAGTTCCCATGGGGGGACAGCGGGGCAATGAGCAGTTCTTC. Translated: CASSQVPMGGQRGNEQFF.

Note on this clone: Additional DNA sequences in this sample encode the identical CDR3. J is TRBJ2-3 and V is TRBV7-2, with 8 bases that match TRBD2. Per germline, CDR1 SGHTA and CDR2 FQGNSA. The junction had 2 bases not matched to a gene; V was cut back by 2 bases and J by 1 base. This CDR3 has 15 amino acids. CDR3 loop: CASSLSGGRTDTQYF. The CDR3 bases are TGTGCCAGCAGCTTATCGGGGGGGCGCACAGATACGCAGTATTTT.

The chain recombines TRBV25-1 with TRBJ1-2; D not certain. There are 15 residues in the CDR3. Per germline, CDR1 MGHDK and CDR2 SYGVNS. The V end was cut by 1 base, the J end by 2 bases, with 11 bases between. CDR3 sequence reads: CASSESGRLNYGYTF. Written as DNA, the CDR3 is TGTGCCAGCAGTGAATCCGGGCGATTAAACTATGGCTACACCTTC.

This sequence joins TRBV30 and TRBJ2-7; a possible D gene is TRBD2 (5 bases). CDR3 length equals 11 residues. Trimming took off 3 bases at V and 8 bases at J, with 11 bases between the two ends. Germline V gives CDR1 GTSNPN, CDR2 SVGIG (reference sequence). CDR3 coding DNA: TGTGCCTGGAGCCGGGATCCTAAGCAGTACTTC. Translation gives CAWSRDPKQYF. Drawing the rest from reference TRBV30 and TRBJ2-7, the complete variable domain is SQTIHQWPATLVQPVGSPLSLECTVEGTSNPNLYWYRQAAGRGLQLLFYSVGIGQISSEVPQNLSASRPQDRQFILSSKKLLLSDSGFYLCAWSRDPKQYFGPGTRLTVT.

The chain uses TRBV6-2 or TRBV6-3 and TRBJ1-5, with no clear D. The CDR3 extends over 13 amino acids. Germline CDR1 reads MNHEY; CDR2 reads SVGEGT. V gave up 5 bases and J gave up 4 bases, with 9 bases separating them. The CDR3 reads CASSNARNQPQHF. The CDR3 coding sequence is TGTGCCAGCAGTAACGCCCGAAATCAGCCCCAGCATTTT.

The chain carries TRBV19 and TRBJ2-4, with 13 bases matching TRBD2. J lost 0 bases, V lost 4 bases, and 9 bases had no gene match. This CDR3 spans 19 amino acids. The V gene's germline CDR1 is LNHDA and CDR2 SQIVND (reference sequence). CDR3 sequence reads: CASSRAGTSGALAKNIQYF. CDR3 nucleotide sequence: TGTGCCAGTAGTAGAGCCGGGACTAGCGGGGCACTAGCCAAAAACATTCAGTACTTC.

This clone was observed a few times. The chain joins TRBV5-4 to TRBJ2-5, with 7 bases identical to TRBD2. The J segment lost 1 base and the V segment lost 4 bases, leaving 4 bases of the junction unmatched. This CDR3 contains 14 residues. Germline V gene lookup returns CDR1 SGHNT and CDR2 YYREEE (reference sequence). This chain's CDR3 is CASSPKRGQETQYF. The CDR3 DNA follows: TGTGCCAGCAGCCCCAAGCGGGGCCAAGAGACCCAGTACTTC.

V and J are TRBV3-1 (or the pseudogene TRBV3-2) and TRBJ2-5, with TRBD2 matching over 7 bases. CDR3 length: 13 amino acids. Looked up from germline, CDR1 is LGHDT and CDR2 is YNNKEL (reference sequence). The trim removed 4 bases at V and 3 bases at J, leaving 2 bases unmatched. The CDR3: CASSRRGEETQYF. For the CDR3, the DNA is TGTGCCAGCAGCCGCCGGGGGGAAGAGACCCAGTACTTC.

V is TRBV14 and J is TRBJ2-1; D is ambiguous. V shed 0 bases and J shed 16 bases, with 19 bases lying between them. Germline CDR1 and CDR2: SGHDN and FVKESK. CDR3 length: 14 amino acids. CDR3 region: CASSQDSNLFRFFF. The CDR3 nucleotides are TGTGCCAGCAGCCAAGATTCGAATCTCTTCCGTTTCTTCTTC.

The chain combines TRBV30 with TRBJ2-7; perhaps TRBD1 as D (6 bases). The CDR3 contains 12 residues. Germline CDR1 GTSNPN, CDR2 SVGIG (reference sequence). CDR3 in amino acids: CASTGLSYEQYF. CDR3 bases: TGTGCTTCTACAGGGCTCTCCTACGAGCAGTACTTC.

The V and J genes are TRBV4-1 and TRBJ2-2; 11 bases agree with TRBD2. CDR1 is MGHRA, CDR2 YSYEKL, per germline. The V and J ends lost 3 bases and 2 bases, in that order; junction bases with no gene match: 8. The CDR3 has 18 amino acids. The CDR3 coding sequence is TGCGCCAGCAGCCACCCTGCTAGCGGGGGGCCAAACACCGGGGAGCTGTTTTTT. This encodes CASSHPASGGPNTGELFF.